These 17 T cell receptor beta chains share one sample of origin, sequenced in a study of PD-1 blockade in classical Hodgkin lymphoma. Here immunoSEQ multiplex PCR was the method, and the copy in TCRdb shows in-frame clones only, minus some. Here the sample spans around 57,000 clones, approximately 86% being singletons. Stated time point: cycle 4 day 1 (C4D1), after less than 7 weeks of nivolumab. Each and every patient relapsed after autologous stem cell transplantation, and patients got differing brentuximab vedotin exposure. The specimen was peripheral blood mononuclear cells (PBMCs), collected before the fourth cycle of nivolumab. The receptor source for this set is a human donor with classical Hodgkin lymphoma.

The rearrangement links TRBV6-6 to TRBJ2-7; D possibly corresponds to TRBD2 (5 bases). The CDR3 sequence is 15 residues long. Trimming took off 0 bases at V and 5 bases at J, with 14 bases between the two ends. Germline CDR1 and CDR2: MNHNY and SVGAGI (reference sequence). The CDR3: CASSYSPASYDEQYF. The CDR3 region has the DNA TGTGCCAGCAGTTACTCCCCGGCTAGCTATGACGAGCAGTACTTC.

V gene TRBV5-4 combines with J gene TRBJ2-3, with no clear D. V was cut by 7 bases and J by 6 bases, with 15 bases left in between. The CDR3 runs 13 residues. Germline-derived CDR1 and CDR2 are SGHNT and YYREEE (reference sequence). In nucleotides, the CDR3 is TGTGCCAGCCCTTCGGGCCAGAAGGATACGCAGTATTTT. It specifies CASPSGQKDTQYF.

The chain uses TRBV28 and TRBJ2-5; D might be TRBD2 (5 bases). The CDR3 consists of 16 residues. Deletions cut 0 bases from V and 5 bases from J, with 16 bases between. Germline CDR1 and CDR2: MDHEN and SYDVKM. The CDR3 is CASSLWGAAGGETQYF. The CDR3 nucleotides are TGTGCCAGCAGTTTATGGGGTGCCGCAGGCGGGGAGACCCAGTACTTC. The variable domain in full, with the rest retrieved from reference TRBV28 and TRBJ2-5, is DVKVTQSSRYLVKRTGEKVFLECVQDMDHENMFWYRQDPGLGLRLIYFSYDVKMKEKGDIPEGYSVSREKKERFSLILESASTNQTSMYLCASSLWGAAGGETQYFGPGTRLLVL.

The chain couples TRBV15 to TRBJ2-3; weak D call: TRBD2 (7 bases). Germline V gene data show CDR1 as LNHNV and CDR2 as YYDKDF (reference sequence). This CDR3 is 16 amino acids long. The germline V and J ends were trimmed by 0 bases and 1 base, with 11 bases remaining between them. CDR3 nucleotide sequence: TGTGCCACCAGCAGAGATGCGGGGGCCGGCACAGATACGCAGTATTTT. Protein sequence: CATSRDAGAGTDTQYF.

The chain carries TRBV6-6 and TRBJ2-7; 13 bases agree with TRBD2. CDR3 length: 14 residues. With 4 bases clipped from V and 6 bases from J, the junction kept 3 bases outside the gene matches. Germline-derived CDR1 and CDR2 are MNHNY and SVGAGI (reference sequence). CDR3 sequence (DNA): TGTGCCAGCAGTTGGACTAGCGGGAGTTCCGAGCAGTACTTC. Its protein is CASSWTSGSSEQYF.

V and J are TRBV11-2 and TRBJ2-3; 9 nucleotides align to TRBD2. V dropped 4 bases and J dropped 6; count of bases not matched to a gene: 8. The CDR3 length is 15 residues. The germline CDR1 and CDR2 sequences are SGHAT and FQNNGV. CDR3 sequence reads: CASSYRGGAGDTQYF. CDR3 nucleotides: TGTGCCAGCAGCTATCGCGGGGGGGCAGGGGATACGCAGTATTTT.

The V and J genes are TRBV15 and TRBJ2-7; D possibly matches TRBD1 or TRBD2 (5 bases each). V lost 0 bases to trimming and J lost 5 bases, with 11 bases between them. The CDR3 runs 14 residues. In germline, CDR1 is LNHNV, CDR2 YYDKDF (reference sequence). CDR3 region: CATSRDSGSNEQYF. Here the CDR3 DNA reads TGTGCCACCAGCAGAGATTCAGGGAGCAACGAGCAGTACTTC. The variable domain in full, with the rest retrieved from reference TRBV15 and TRBJ2-7, is DAMVIQNPRYQVTQFGKPVTLSCSQTLNHNVMYWYQQKSSQAPKLLFHYYDKDFNNEADTPDNFQSRRPNTSFCFLDIRSPGLGDTAMYLCATSRDSGSNEQYFGPGTRLTVT.

The rearrangement joins TRBV11-2 to TRBJ2-2; D call uncertain. Trimming cost V 5 bases and J 5 bases, with 12 bases left between them. The CDR3 has 14 residues. Germline-derived CDR1 and CDR2 are SGHAT and FQNNGV. CDR3 nucleotides: TGTGCCAGCAGCCCCAGTCTAGGAACCGGGGAGCTGTTTTTT. It translates to CASSPSLGTGELFF.

The V call is TRBV5-6, the J call TRBJ2-3, with 9 nucleotides matching TRBD2. Per germline, CDR1 SGHDT and CDR2 YYEEEE. V lost 5 bases to trimming and J lost 11 bases; unmatched junction nucleotides: 15. The CDR3 totals 15 residues. The CDR3 coding sequence is TGTGCCAGCAGTCGAACCAGACTAGCGGATATTGGGCAGTATTTT. It codes for CASSRTRLADIGQYF.

The chain combines TRBV7-6 with TRBJ2-1; 10 nucleotides line up with TRBD1. The germline gives CDR1 SGHVS, CDR2 FNYEAQ. CDR3 size: 14 residues. V lost 2 bases, J lost 15 bases, and 10 bases stayed unmatched. CDR3 DNA sequence: TGTGCCAGCAGCTTATCCGGGACAGGGGTCCTTCCGTTCTTC. Its translation: CASSLSGTGVLPFF.

The rearrangement uses TRBV5-4 and TRBJ2-2, with D hard to call. Germline assignment: CDR1 SGHNT and CDR2 YYREEE (reference sequence). This CDR3 is built from 13 residues. Trimming left V 0 bases short and J 2 bases short, with 2 bases between. CDR3 nucleotide sequence: TGTGCCAGCAGCTTGGCAAACACCGGGGAGCTGTTTTTT. Amino acids: CASSLANTGELFF. Full variable domain (missing parts from reference TRBV5-4 and TRBJ2-2): ETGVTQSPTHLIKTRGQQVTLRCSSQSGHNTVSWYQQALGQGPQFIFQYYREEENGRGNFPPRFSGLQFPNYSSELNVNALELDDSALYLCASSLANTGELFFGEGSRLTVL.

The genes are TRBV7-9 and TRBJ1-3; D uncertain. CDR1 is SEHNR, CDR2 FQNEAQ, per germline (reference sequence). Trimming shortened V by 1 base and J by 0 bases, and 10 bases separated the two germline ends. The CDR3 has 16 residues. CDR3 amino acids: CASSLGSLNSGNTIYF. In nucleotides, the CDR3 is TGTGCCAGCAGCTTAGGATCCCTTAACTCTGGAAACACCATATATTTT.

The chain recombines TRBV6-6 with TRBJ2-1; D perhaps matches TRBD1 (6 bases). The CDR3 consists of 14 residues. The germline V gene has CDR1 MNHNY and CDR2 SVGAGI (reference sequence). Trimming removed 0 bases at V and 4 bases at J, with 7 bases between. This CDR3 is CASSYSRGYNEQFF. Here the CDR3 DNA reads TGTGCCAGCAGTTACTCTAGGGGGTACAATGAGCAGTTCTTC.

The rearrangement joins TRBV28 to TRBJ1-4; the D gene is possibly TRBD1 (5 bases). CDR3 size: 15 residues. The V gene's germline CDR1 is MDHEN and CDR2 SYDVKM. The V end was cut by 5 bases, the J end by 2 bases, with 12 bases between. The CDR3 spells CASSPGGATNEKLFF. The CDR3 DNA sequence: TGTGCCAGCAGTCCCGGAGGGGCGACTAATGAAAAACTGTTTTTT.

This clone appeared once. The V and J genes are TRBV7-2 and TRBJ2-6, with D uncertain. Trimming left V 2 bases short and J 0 bases short, with 14 bases between. The length of the CDR3 is 18 residues. Germline values: CDR1 SGHTA, CDR2 FQGNSA. This CDR3 reads CASSLPFVRSSGANVLTF. CDR3 bases: TGTGCCAGCAGCTTACCCTTCGTCAGGTCCTCTGGGGCCAACGTCCTGACTTTC.

The chain joins TRBV20-1 to TRBJ2-1, with D unclear. The CDR3 runs 11 residues. V lost 3 bases and J lost 8, with 8 bases in between. Germline CDR1 DFQATT, CDR2 SNEGSKA (reference sequence). Written as DNA, the CDR3 is TGCAGTGCTAGCCTTTTCGATGAGCAGTTCTTC. It encodes CSASLFDEQFF.

The chain uses TRBV6-6 and TRBJ2-7, with D unclear. V was clipped by 2 bases and J by 1 base, with 9 bases between them. This CDR3 is built from 14 residues. CDR1 MNHNY and CDR2 SVGAGI come from the germline V gene (reference sequence). Here the CDR3 DNA reads TGTGCCAGCAGTTACAACGCAGGTTCCTACGAGCAGTACTTC. As protein: CASSYNAGSYEQYF.